The rows below give T cell receptor beta chains drawn from one sample of a study of blood T cell repertoires in COVID-19. Here immunoSEQ multiplex PCR was the method, and the copy in TCRdb shows in-frame clones only, minus some. The table has more than 250,000 clones, approximately 90% seen once. The sequencing input was peripheral blood. These receptor sequences come from a woman aged 45-60 years with COVID-19, enrolled during active disease. Both conserved end residues are part of each CDR3. The order of the fields is D gene, V gene, J gene, clone size, CDR3 protein, CDR3 DNA. A D gene is named only where the DNA matches it firmly. Clone size is stated in some rows and not others, as once, few, many or a class when expanded.

NA,TRBV5-1,TRBJ2-7,NA,CASSLSVGVDYEQYF,TGCGCCAGCAGCTTGTCCGTGGGAGTGGACTACGAGCAGTACTTC
TRBD1,TRBV5-1,TRBJ2-5,few,CASSLDRGGYLETQYF,TGCGCCAGCAGCCTTGACAGGGGGGGCTACTTAGAGACCCAGTACTTC
NA,TRBV27,TRBJ1-2,NA,CASSFSNNYGYTF,TGTGCCAGCAGTTTTAGCAACAACTATGGCTACACCTTC
NA,TRBV5-1,TRBJ2-7,NA,CASSLDPGRSPYEQYF,TGCGCCAGCAGCTTGGATCCAGGTAGGTCGCCCTACGAGCAGTACTTC
NA,TRBV5-1,TRBJ1-1,NA,CASSLDGQNTEAFF,TGCGCCAGCAGCTTGGATGGGCAGAACACTGAAGCTTTCTTT
NA,TRBV16,TRBJ2-3,NA,CASSQFRSTDTQYF,TGTGCCAGCAGCCAATTCCGGAGCACAGATACGCAGTATTTT
NA,TRBV6-6,TRBJ2-7,NA,CASSYSTETYEQYF,TGTGCCAGCAGTTACTCCACAGAAACCTACGAGCAGTACTTC
NA,TRBV18,TRBJ1-4,NA,CASSRYTETNEKLFF,TGTGCCAGCTCACGGTATACAGAAACTAATGAAAAACTGTTTTTT
TRBD1,TRBV7-9,TRBJ1-2,NA,CASSFQGVGNGYTF,TGTGCCAGCAGCTTTCAGGGGGTAGGGAATGGCTACACCTTC
NA,TRBV11-3,TRBJ2-3,NA,CASSGRSAPDTQYF,TGTGCCAGCAGTGGGCGCTCGGCACCAGATACGCAGTATTTT
NA,TRBV27,TRBJ1-4,NA,CASSPGRRLRVEKLFF,TGTGCCAGCAGCCCCGGACGGCGTCTGAGGGTTGAAAAACTGTTTTTT
NA,TRBV6-5,TRBJ1-1,NA,CASSDSLSTEAFF,TGTGCCAGCAGCGACAGTTTAAGCACTGAAGCTTTCTTT
TRBD1,TRBV27,TRBJ1-4,NA,CASSLSGTGYTRTANEKLFF,TGTGCCAGCAGTTTATCAGGGACAGGGTACACGCGCACGGCTAATGAAAAACTGTTTTTT
NA,TRBV12-3/TRBV12-4,TRBJ1-5,NA,CASGGSGNQPQHF,TGTGCCAGCGGGGGGTCGGGCAATCAGCCCCAGCATTTT
NA,TRBV3-1/TRBV3-2,TRBJ2-7,NA,CASSRTSEQYF,TGTGCCAGCAGCAGGACAAGCGAGCAGTACTTC
NA,TRBV11-2,TRBJ2-7,NA,CASLLGWRGLRREQYF,TGTGCCAGCCTCTTGGGGTGGAGGGGTCTTAGGCGTGAGCAGTACTTC
NA,TRBV11-2,TRBJ1-1,NA,CASSLVAGEYTEAFF,TGTGCCAGCAGCTTAGTGGCTGGGGAGTACACTGAAGCTTTCTTT
TRBD1,TRBV2,TRBJ1-4,NA,CAQGTGTNEKLFF,TGTGCCCAGGGGACAGGGACTAATGAAAAACTGTTTTTT
NA,TRBV30,TRBJ1-1,NA,CAWSVRGMSAFF,TGTGCCTGGAGTGTACGGGGTATGAGCGCTTTCTTT
NA,TRBV7-9,TRBJ2-1,many,CASSLNYGGEQFF,TGTGCCAGCAGCTTAAATTACGGCGGTGAGCAGTTCTTC
TRBD2,TRBV7-9,TRBJ2-3,once,CASTETSGRVHTQYF,TGTGCCAGCACCGAGACTAGCGGGAGGGTCCATACGCAGTATTTT
NA,TRBV11-3,TRBJ2-2,NA,CASSLSGGQAGELFF,TGTGCCAGCAGCTTAAGTGGAGGGCAGGCCGGGGAGCTGTTTTTT
NA,TRBV6-2/TRBV6-3,TRBJ2-1,few,CASSYSRLVNEQFF,TGTGCCAGCAGTTACTCGAGACTTGTCAATGAGCAGTTCTTC
NA,TRBV18,TRBJ1-3,NA,CASSPPDTPSGNTIYF,TGTGCCAGCTCACCCCCCGACACCCCATCTGGAAACACCATATATTTT
TRBD2,TRBV2,TRBJ2-1,once,CASSEGRASGRYEQFF,TGTGCCAGCAGTGAGGGGAGGGCTAGCGGGAGATATGAGCAGTTCTTC
NA,TRBV27,TRBJ1-4,NA,CASRMTGDYEKLFF,TGTGCCAGCAGGATGACAGGCGACTATGAAAAACTGTTTTTT
NA,TRBV11-2,TRBJ2-7,few,CASSPSYEQYF,TGTGCCAGCAGCCCTTCCTACGAGCAGTACTTC
NA,TRBV11-2,TRBJ2-7,NA,CASNQDRAGEQYF,TGTGCCAGCAACCAGGACAGAGCAGGCGAGCAGTACTTC
NA,TRBV5-1,TRBJ2-1,few,CASSYYQGGNEQFF,TGCGCCAGCAGCTACTATCAGGGTGGGAATGAGCAGTTCTTC
TRBD1,TRBV11-2,TRBJ2-5,NA,CASSSGTAAFPTQYF,TGTGCCAGCAGCTCCGGGACAGCGGCTTTTCCGACCCAGTACTTC
NA,TRBV5-1,TRBJ1-3,NA,CASSLIADSGNTIYF,TGCGCCAGCAGCCTCATTGCAGACTCTGGAAACACCATATATTTT
NA,TRBV19,TRBJ2-3,NA,CASRRAGTQYF,TGTGCCAGTAGGAGGGCTGGTACGCAGTATTTT
NA,TRBV19,TRBJ2-3,NA,CASFIVRDTQYF,TGTGCCAGTTTTATAGTTCGAGATACGCAGTATTTT
TRBD2,TRBV4-2,TRBJ2-1,NA,CASSQTGGAGGAHEQFF,TGTGCCAGCAGCCAAACTGGAGGCGCGGGAGGGGCTCATGAGCAGTTCTTC
TRBD1,TRBV9,TRBJ2-7,NA,CASSASPHRGAEKQYF,TGTGCCAGCAGCGCATCACCTCACAGGGGTGCGGAAAAGCAGTACTTC
NA,TRBV28,TRBJ2-1,NA,CASPNANEQFF,TGTGCCAGCCCTAACGCCAATGAGCAGTTCTTC
TRBD1,TRBV18,TRBJ1-1,NA,CASSPPDRGLGTEAFF,TGTGCCAGCTCACCGCCTGACAGGGGGCTGGGCACTGAAGCTTTCTTT
NA,TRBV19,TRBJ1-1,few,CASAGGGTNTEAFF,TGTGCCAGTGCCGGGGGGGGCACGAACACTGAAGCTTTCTTT
TRBD1,TRBV7-9,TRBJ1-4,NA,CASSLAGTATNEKLFF,TGTGCCAGCAGCTTAGCCGGGACAGCAACTAATGAAAAACTGTTTTTT
NA,TRBV21-1,TRBJ1-1,NA,CASSKAVLKLMNTEAFF,TGTGCCAGCAGCAAAGCGGTCCTAAAACTCATGAACACTGAAGCTTTCTTT